This T cell receptor (beta chain) was found in a study of T-cell reconstitution after alpha-beta-depleted transplantation in children. Unique molecular identifiers were used in preparing the TCRbeta library. TCRdb processed the PCR reads anew with MiXCR; each CDR3 protein has one entry. The sample carries under 85,000 distinct CDR3 sequences, approximately 18% recorded once. The CDR3 is 14 residues long. Unmatched junction bases numbered 6, after V lost 2 bases and J lost 5 bases. Germline assignment: CDR1 DFQATT and CDR2 SNEGSKA (reference sequence). The TCR sequence derives from a male patient under 10 years old who had a stem cell transplant for acute lymphoblastic leukemia, so the T cells may come from the graft donor. V gene TRBV20-1 combines with J gene TRBJ1-5; TRBD1 agrees at 7 bases. Sequencing was performed on PBMCs, mostly from graft donor cells, taken 360 days after TCRalphabeta/CD19-depleted stem cell transplant. The CDR3 bases are TGCAGTGCTAGACGGCAGGGGGGGTATCAGCCCCAGCATTTT. As protein: CSARRQGGYQPQHF.